This TCR beta chain comes out of a study of cytomegalovirus exposure and HLA in healthy donors. The wider study: Within an early data release were about 80 million unique TCRs drawn from HLA-typed donors. Findings of the study overall: Most TCR beta V segments were productive about 90% or about 30% of the time in an earlier analysis. In a later analysis, TCR beta V- and J-gene trimming showed a link to a missense DCLRE1C variant.

It was with 60 Vbeta and 13 Jbeta primers that the PCR ran. The assay was immunoSEQ multiplex PCR, and TCRdb's table has in-frame clones only and misses some. The data show approximately 250,000 clones, with over 75% seen just once and 0.45% to 0.5% held by the top ten. This CDR3 contains 15 residues. The V and J ends lost 5 bases and 2 bases, in that order; junction bases with no gene match: 8. Looked up from germline, CDR1 is SGHVS and CDR2 is FQNEAQ. The table lists this clone with a few counts. Antigen unknown. The sequenced sample consisted of PBMCs. The sequence derives from a boy aged 5 to 17 in good health and CMV-seronegative. The chain has TRBV7-8 and TRBJ2-5; 7 bases align to TRBD2. The CDR3 nucleotides are TGTGCCAGCAGCGGAAGGGAGGGTATACAAGAGACCCAGTACTTC. Residues: CASSGREGIQETQYF.